This T cell receptor beta chain was found in a study of shared clonotypes between healthy human individuals. Study background: Three CD4 naive, three CD4 memory, two CD8 naive and one CD8 memory plate were used per donor.

CDR1 is LNHDA, CDR2 SQIVND, per germline (reference sequence). V shed 3 bases and J shed 4 bases, with 13 bases lying between them. CDR3 length: 15 amino acids. Deep level was the assay's run setting. The method was immunoSEQ multiplex PCR; TCRdb's version includes in-frame clones alone and lacks a portion of them. The sample lists a few million clones; about nine tenths were seen once. The donors, all of them Caucasian adults, lived in Nashville, Tennessee. Naive CD45RA+ and memory CD45RA-negative subsets were split from CD4+ cells. The sequence derives from a man between 18 and 35 years old in good health. Some clones in this sample may be carry-over from other donors' samples. The sample comprised naive CD4+ T cells from PBMCs. Specified subset: CD45RA+ positively selected. The gene calls are TRBV19 and TRBJ1-5; perhaps TRBD1 as D (6 bases). This CDR3 is CASSILVQGNQPQHF. As DNA, the CDR3 is TGTGCCAGTAGTATCCTAGTACAGGGAAATCAGCCCCAGCATTTT. The whole variable domain, filled in from reference TRBV19 and TRBJ1-5, reads DGGITQSPKYLFRKEGQNVTLSCEQNLNHDAMYWYRQDPGQGLRLIYYSQIVNDFQKGDIAEGYSVSREKKESFPLTVTSAQKNPTAFYLCASSILVQGNQPQHFGDGTRLSIL.